This entry is about one TCR beta chain. Antigen: not known. This record belongs to a study of cytomegalovirus exposure and HLA in healthy donors. The V gene's germline CDR1 is MNHEY and CDR2 SMNVEV (reference sequence). V was trimmed by 0 bases and J by 0 bases, leaving 12 bases between them. CDR3 length: 16 residues. Study conclusions and caveats: In a later analysis, most CMV-associated TCR beta chains appeared HLA-restricted.

The PCR employed 60 Vbeta primers together with 13 Jbeta primers. TCRdb's copy holds only in-frame clones and misses some; the assay was immunoSEQ multiplex PCR. The sample comprises roughly 100,000 clones, roughly three fifths of which are singletons, and less than 5% rests with the top ten. Sequenced: PBMCs. The clonotype originates from a human donor in good health. The gene calls are TRBV27 and TRBJ2-7, with D possibly matching TRBD2 (5 bases). CDR3 nucleotide sequence: TGTGCCAGCAGTTTATCTCCGGGGTTCGACTCCTACGAGCAGTACTTC. This translates into CASSLSPGFDSYEQYF.